This T cell receptor (beta chain) was observed in a study of blood T cell repertoires in COVID-19. CDR3 length: 10 amino acids. Germline CDR1 is SQVTM and CDR2 is ANQGSEA. V was trimmed by 5 bases and J by 4 bases, leaving 5 bases between them. Sequenced by immunoSEQ multiplex PCR; TCRdb stores in-frame clones only, minus some. Of about 260,000 clones in the sample, 80% to 90% were seen once. The sequence was obtained from a woman aged 70-85 years with COVID-19, enrolled during active disease. The chain recombines TRBV29-1 with TRBJ1-1; D ambiguous. Sample: peripheral blood. CDR3 in amino acids: CSVRGTEAFF. CDR3 DNA sequence: TGCAGCGTTCGAGGCACTGAAGCTTTCTTT. Variable domain in full (rest from reference TRBV29-1 and TRBJ1-1): SAVISQKPSRDICQRGTSLTIQCQVDSQVTMMFWYRQQPGQSLTLIATANQGSEATYESGFVIDKFPISRPNLTFSTLTVSNMSPEDSSIYLCSVRGTEAFFGQGTRLTVV.